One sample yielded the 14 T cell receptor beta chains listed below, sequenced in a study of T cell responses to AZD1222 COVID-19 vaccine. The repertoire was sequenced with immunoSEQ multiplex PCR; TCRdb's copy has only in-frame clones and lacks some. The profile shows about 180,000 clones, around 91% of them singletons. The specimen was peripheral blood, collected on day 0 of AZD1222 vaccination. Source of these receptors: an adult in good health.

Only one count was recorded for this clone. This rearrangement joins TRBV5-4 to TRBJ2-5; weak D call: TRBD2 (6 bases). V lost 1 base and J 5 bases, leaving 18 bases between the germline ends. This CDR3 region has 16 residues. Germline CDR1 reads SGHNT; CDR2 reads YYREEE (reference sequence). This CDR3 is CASSLQDSRGKETQYF. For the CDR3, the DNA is TGTGCCAGCAGCTTGCAGGATAGTCGGGGGAAGGAGACCCAGTACTTC. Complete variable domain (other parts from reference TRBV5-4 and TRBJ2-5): ETGVTQSPTHLIKTRGQQVTLRCSSQSGHNTVSWYQQALGQGPQFIFQYYREEENGRGNFPPRFSGLQFPNYSSELNVNALELDDSALYLCASSLQDSRGKETQYFGPGTRLLVL.

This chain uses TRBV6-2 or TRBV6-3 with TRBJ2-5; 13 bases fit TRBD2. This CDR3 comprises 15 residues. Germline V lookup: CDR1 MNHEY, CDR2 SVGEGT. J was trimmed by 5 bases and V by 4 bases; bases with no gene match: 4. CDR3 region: CASSWTSGGFETQYF. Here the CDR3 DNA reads TGTGCCAGCAGTTGGACTAGCGGGGGATTCGAGACCCAGTACTTC.

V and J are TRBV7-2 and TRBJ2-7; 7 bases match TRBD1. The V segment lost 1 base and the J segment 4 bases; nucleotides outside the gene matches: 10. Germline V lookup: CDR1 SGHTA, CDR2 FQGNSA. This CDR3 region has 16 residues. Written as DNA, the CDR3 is TGTGCCAGCAGCTTAGGGGCCGGGACAGCGATTTACGAGCAGTACTTC. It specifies CASSLGAGTAIYEQYF. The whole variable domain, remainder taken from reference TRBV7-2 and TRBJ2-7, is GAGVSQSPSNKVTEKGKDVELRCDPISGHTALYWYRQSLGQGLEFLIYFQGNSAPDKSGLPSDRFSAERTGGSVSTLTIQRTQQEDSAVYLCASSLGAGTAIYEQYFGPGTRLTVT.

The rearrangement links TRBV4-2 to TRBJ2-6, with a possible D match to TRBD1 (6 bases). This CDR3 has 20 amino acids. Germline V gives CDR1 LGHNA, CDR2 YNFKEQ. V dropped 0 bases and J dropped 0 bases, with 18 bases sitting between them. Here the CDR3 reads CASSQDTGSTGFSGANVLTF. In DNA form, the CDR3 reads TGTGCCAGCAGCCAAGACACAGGGAGCACTGGTTTCTCTGGGGCCAACGTCCTGACTTTC.

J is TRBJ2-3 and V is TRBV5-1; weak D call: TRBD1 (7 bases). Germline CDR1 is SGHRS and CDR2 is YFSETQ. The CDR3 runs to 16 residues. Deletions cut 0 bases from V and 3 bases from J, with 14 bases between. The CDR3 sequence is CASSLVGGGRTDTQYF. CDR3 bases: TGCGCCAGCAGCTTGGTAGGAGGGGGCCGTACAGATACGCAGTATTTT. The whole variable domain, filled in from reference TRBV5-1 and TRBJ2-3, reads KAGVTQTPRYLIKTRGQQVTLSCSPISGHRSVSWYQQTPGQGLQFLFEYFSETQRNKGNFPGRFSGRQFSNSRSEMNVSTLELGDSALYLCASSLVGGGRTDTQYFGPGTRLTVL.

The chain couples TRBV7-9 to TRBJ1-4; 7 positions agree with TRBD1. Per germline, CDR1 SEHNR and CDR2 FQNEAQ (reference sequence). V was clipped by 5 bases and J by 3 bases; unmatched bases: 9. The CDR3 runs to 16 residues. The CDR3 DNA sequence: TGTGCCAGCAGCCAGGGACAGATCAAGCCTAATGAAAAACTGTTTTTT. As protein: CASSQGQIKPNEKLFF.

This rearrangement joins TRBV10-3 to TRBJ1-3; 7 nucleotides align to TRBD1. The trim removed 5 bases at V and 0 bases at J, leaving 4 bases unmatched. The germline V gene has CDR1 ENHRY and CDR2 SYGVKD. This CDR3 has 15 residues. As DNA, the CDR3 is TGTGCCATCAGTAGGACAGGACACTCTGGAAACACCATATATTTT. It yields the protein CAISRTGHSGNTIYF.

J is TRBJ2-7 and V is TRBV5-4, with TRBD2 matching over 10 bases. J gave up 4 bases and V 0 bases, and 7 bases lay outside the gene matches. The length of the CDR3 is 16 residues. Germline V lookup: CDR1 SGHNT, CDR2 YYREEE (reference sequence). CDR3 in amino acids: CASSLGGSGGAYEQYF. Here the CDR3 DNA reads TGTGCCAGCAGCTTGGGCGGAAGCGGGGGGGCTTACGAGCAGTACTTC.

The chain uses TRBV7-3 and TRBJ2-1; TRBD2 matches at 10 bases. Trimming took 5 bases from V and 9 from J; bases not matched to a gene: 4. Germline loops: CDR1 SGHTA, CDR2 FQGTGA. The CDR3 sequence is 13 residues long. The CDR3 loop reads CASSSGGAFEQFF. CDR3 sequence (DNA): TGTGCCAGCAGCAGCGGGGGGGCCTTTGAGCAGTTCTTC.

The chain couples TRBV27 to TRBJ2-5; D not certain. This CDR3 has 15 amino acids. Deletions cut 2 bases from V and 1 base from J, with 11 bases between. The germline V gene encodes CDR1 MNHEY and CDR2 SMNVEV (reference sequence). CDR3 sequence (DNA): TGTGCCAGCAGTTTACGTCTAGGTGGCCAAGAGACCCAGTACTTC. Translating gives CASSLRLGGQETQYF.

The DNA of the CDR3 is TGTGCCAGCAGCATACGTTGGGTGCGGGAAAAACTGTTTTTT. It translates to CASSIRWVREKLFF. The rearrangement uses TRBV21-1 and TRBJ1-4. TRBV21-1 has pseudogene status. This CDR3 has 14 residues.

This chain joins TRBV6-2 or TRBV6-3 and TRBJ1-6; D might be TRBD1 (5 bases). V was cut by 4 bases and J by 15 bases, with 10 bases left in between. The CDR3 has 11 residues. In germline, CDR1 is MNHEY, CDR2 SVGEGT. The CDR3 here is CASSSLTVLHF. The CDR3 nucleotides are TGTGCCAGCAGTTCCCTGACAGTCCTCCACTTT.

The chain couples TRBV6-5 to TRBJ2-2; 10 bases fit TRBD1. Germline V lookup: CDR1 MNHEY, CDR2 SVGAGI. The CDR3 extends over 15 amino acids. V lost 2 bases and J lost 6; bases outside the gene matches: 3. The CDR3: CASSYPGQGAGELFF. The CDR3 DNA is TGTGCCAGCAGTTACCCAGGACAGGGGGCCGGGGAGCTGTTTTTT.

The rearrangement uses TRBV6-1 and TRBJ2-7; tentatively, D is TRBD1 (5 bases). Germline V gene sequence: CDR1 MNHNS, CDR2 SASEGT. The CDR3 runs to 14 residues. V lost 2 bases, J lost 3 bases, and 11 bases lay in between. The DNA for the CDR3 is TGTGCCAGCAGTGAACAGGGTCCAGGCTACGAGCAGTACGTC. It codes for CASSEQGPGYEQYV.